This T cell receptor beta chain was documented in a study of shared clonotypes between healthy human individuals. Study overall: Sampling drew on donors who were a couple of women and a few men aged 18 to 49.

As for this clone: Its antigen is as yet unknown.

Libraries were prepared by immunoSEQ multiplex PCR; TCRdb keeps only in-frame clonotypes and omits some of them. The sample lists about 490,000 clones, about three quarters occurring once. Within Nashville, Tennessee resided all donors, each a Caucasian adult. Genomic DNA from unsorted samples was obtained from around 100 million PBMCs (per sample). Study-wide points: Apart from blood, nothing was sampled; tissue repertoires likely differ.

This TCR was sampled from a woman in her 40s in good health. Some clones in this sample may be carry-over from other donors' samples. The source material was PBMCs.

This chain's CDR3 is CASSLRTSEQETQYF. The DNA for the CDR3 is TGTGCCAGCTCACTCCGGACTAGCGAACAAGAGACCCAGTACTTC. The V gene is TRBV18, the J gene TRBJ2-5; 9 bases fit TRBD2. This CDR3 is 15 amino acids long. Germline values: CDR1 KGHSH, CDR2 LQKENI. The J segment lost 2 bases and the V segment lost 4 bases, leaving 5 bases of the junction unmatched.